This T cell receptor beta chain was found in a study of blood T cells in healthy people across ages. The CDR3 covers 15 residues. V was pared by 6 bases and J by 3 bases, with 17 bases between. CDR1 and CDR2 (germline): MDHEN, SYDVKM. Notes on the study in general: Whereas aged donors had fewer naive CD4+ cells, long-lived donors had more of them and higher diversity. Roughly linear declines in TCR beta diversity per million T cells occurred with age.

Per sample, no less than 5 micrograms of total RNA were extracted. Sample-barcoded 5' priming and a J-beta primer mix drove a second PCR of 7 to 11 cycles. TCRdb re-called the 5' RACE reads through MiXCR, storing one row per CDR3 protein. The repertoire holds around 1,800,000 distinct CDR3 sequences, with approximately 40% as singletons. Comments on this clonotype: Its matching antigen is unknown.

The J gene is TRBJ2-5, the V gene TRBV28; no reliable D call. This TCR was sampled from a human donor in good health. Sequencing was carried out using blood. The CDR3 region is CASSIRSDREETQYF. CDR3 nucleotides: TGTGCCAGCAGCATAAGATCGGACCGGGAAGAGACCCAGTACTTC. The whole variable domain, remainder taken from reference TRBV28 and TRBJ2-5, is DVKVTQSSRYLVKRTGEKVFLECVQDMDHENMFWYRQDPGLGLRLIYFSYDVKMKEKGDIPEGYSVSREKKERFSLILESASTNQTSMYLCASSIRSDREETQYFGPGTRLLVL.